This TCR beta chain appears in the sequencing data of a study of beta chain features in type 1 diabetes. Study observations and caveats: VDJ junctions in type 1 diabetes patients carried more deletions and fewer insertions.

The CDR3 runs to 15 residues. Germline CDR1 is MNHEY and CDR2 is SVGAGI. Trimming removed 5 bases at V and 15 bases at J, with 26 bases between. The entirety of the isolated RNA underwent reverse transcription, so expressed TCRB transcripts were sequenced. Method: immunoSEQ multiplex PCR; TCRdb's copy keeps in-frame clones and lacks some. There are 850,000 to 900,000 clones in the sample; roughly a sixth occur only once, and 0.02% to 0.025% lies in the top ten. On this clone: Antigen unknown.

Sorted populations all had greater than 95% purity. The sequence came from a woman under 30 in good health. The chain is built from TRBV6-5 and TRBJ2-1, with D maybe TRBD2 (6 bases). The source material was naive CD4+ T cells from blood. This CDR3 reads CASSGTFGSSDKWFF. The CDR3, as DNA: TGTGCCAGCAGTGGGACCTTCGGGAGTTCGGATAAATGGTTCTTC.